The clone carrying this T cell receptor (beta chain) was detected once. These data are taken from a study of blood T cell repertoires in COVID-19. This CDR3 region has 12 residues. Germline V CDR1 and CDR2: SGHTA, FQGTGA. The ends were cut back, 2 bases at V and 7 bases at J, with 5 bases in the middle. Authors' processing steps: Estimation of nucleated cell counts relied on the amplification of reference gene primers. Assay: immunoSEQ multiplex PCR; the TCRdb copy retains only in-frame clones and omits some. V, J and clone size reflect that table, while D and trimming were determined from the DNA. The sample yields 100,000 to 150,000 clones, 80% to 90% seen once. Enrolled during active infection, Seattle patients were then followed longitudinally.

The TCR originated in a man in his sixties with COVID-19, enrolled during active disease. Sequences were obtained from peripheral blood. The chain uses TRBV7-3 and TRBJ2-2; D unclear. CDR3 DNA sequence: TGTGCCAGCAGCTTACAGCGCGGGGAGCTGTTTTTT. This encodes CASSLQRGELFF.